This TCR beta chain derives from a study of cytomegalovirus exposure and HLA in healthy donors. Primers included in the PCR were 60 Vbeta and 13 Jbeta primers. The protocol was immunoSEQ multiplex PCR, while the TCRdb copy is restricted to in-frame clones and leaves out a portion. The table records approximately 190,000 clones, over 65% of them present only once. This CDR3 is built from 16 residues. Germline V gene lookup returns CDR1 SEHNR and CDR2 FQNEAQ (reference sequence). V trimming: 1 base; J trimming: 1 base; junction bases outside the gene matches: 1. The table lists this clone with a count of one.

The clonotype originates from a woman between 50 and 59 years old in good health and CMV-seropositive. Sequences were obtained from PBMCs. The rearrangement joins TRBV7-9 to TRBJ2-5; TRBD2 agrees at 12 bases. Here the CDR3 DNA reads TGTGCCAGCAGCTTAGAGACTAGCGGGGGCCAAGAGACCCAGTACTTC. Residues: CASSLETSGGQETQYF. The full variable domain, rest sourced from reference TRBV7-9 and TRBJ2-5, is DTGVSQNPRHKITKRGQNVTFRCDPISEHNRLYWYRQTLGQGPEFLTYFQNEAQLEKSRLLSDRFSAERPKGSFSTLEIQRTEQGDSAMYLCASSLETSGGQETQYFGPGTRLLVL.